These 2 T cell receptor beta chains were all obtained from the same sample, sequenced in a study of vaccination effects on CD4 cells after COVID-19. Isolating CD4+ T cells followed around nine days of culture. These receptors are not linked to any known antigen. Assay: immunoSEQ multiplex PCR; the TCRdb copy retains only in-frame clones and omits some. The data show about 38,000 clones, over 80% seen once. The sample was CD4+ T cells from PBMCs cultured without peptide, taken before COVID-19 vaccination. Every receptor here comes from a human donor who received a COVID-19 vaccine.

The chain recombines TRBV19 with TRBJ2-3; TRBD2 aligns across 7 bases. The germline CDR1 and CDR2 sequences are LNHDA and SQIVND (reference sequence). V was clipped by 6 bases and J by 1 base; unmatched bases: 4. The CDR3 covers 14 residues. The CDR3 bases are TGTGCCAGTAGAGAGCGGGGCCGCACAGATACGCAGTATTTT. Its translation: CASRERGRTDTQYF.

The chain employs TRBV21-1 and TRBJ2-7; the table gives TRBD1 as D, unverified against the DNA. TRBV21-1 is designated a pseudogene. CDR3 length equals 17 residues. The CDR3 region has the DNA TGTGCCAGCAGCAGACGATTACTGTGGGACAGCCGATTCGAACAGTACGTC. Translation: CASSRRLLWDSRFEQYV.